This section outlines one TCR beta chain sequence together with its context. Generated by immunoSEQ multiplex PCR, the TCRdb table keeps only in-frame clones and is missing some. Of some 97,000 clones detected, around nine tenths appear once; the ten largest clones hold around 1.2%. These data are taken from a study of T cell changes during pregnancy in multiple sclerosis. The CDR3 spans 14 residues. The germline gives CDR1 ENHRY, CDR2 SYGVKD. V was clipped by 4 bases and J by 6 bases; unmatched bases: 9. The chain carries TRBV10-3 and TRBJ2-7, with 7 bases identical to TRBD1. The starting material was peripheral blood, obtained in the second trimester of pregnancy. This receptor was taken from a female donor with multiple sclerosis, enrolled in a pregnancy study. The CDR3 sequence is CAISAPDRPREQYF. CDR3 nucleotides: TGTGCCATCAGTGCCCCGGACAGGCCACGCGAGCAGTACTTC.